The rows below give T cell receptor beta chains drawn from one sample of a study of blood T cell repertoires in COVID-19. TCRdb keeps only in-frame clones here, not all; method: immunoSEQ multiplex PCR. The sample lists a few hundred thousand clones, roughly 91% occurring once. Sequenced input: peripheral blood. The source is a woman aged 25 to 39 with COVID-19, enrolled during active disease. Each CDR3 is given with its conserved first and last residue. D genes are given only for firm matches. For some rows the clone size is stated as once, few or many, or as a class when expanded; others skip it.

size	D	V	J	DNA	CDR3
NA	TRBD1	TRBV24-1	TRBJ1-2	TGTGCCACCAGTTCCGGCCCGGGACAGTATAATGGCTACACCTTC	CATSSGPGQYNGYTF
NA	NA	TRBV2	TRBJ1-2	TGTGCCAGCAGTGTACAGGGTAATGGCTACACCTTC	CASSVQGNGYTF
NA	NA	TRBV18	TRBJ1-1	TGTGCCAGCTCAACCGACCGGGACACTGAAGCTTTCTTT	CASSTDRDTEAFF
NA	TRBD1	TRBV24-1	TRBJ2-5	TGTGCCACCAGTGATGCACGTACAGGGGGGGAGACCCAGTACTTC	CATSDARTGGETQYF
NA	NA	TRBV6-1	TRBJ1-2	TGTGCCAGCATAGCAGGGCGGAACTATGGCTACACCTTC	CASIAGRNYGYTF
NA	TRBD1	TRBV5-6	TRBJ1-3	TGTGCCAGCAGCCGGACAGGGGGTGGAAACACCATATATTTT	CASSRTGGGNTIYF
NA	TRBD1	TRBV3-1/TRBV3-2	TRBJ1-5	TGTGCCAGCAGCCAAGAGTTGGAGACAGGGGATCAGCCCCAGCATTTT	CASSQELETGDQPQHF
NA	NA	TRBV19	TRBJ1-1	TGTGCCAGTAGTATAGGAGTTGTGACTGAAGCTTTCTTT	CASSIGVVTEAFF
NA	NA	TRBV13	TRBJ1-4	TGTGCCAGCAGCACCCGAAGGGGGTCTAATGAAAAACTGTTTTTT	CASSTRRGSNEKLFF
once	TRBD1	TRBV7-8	TRBJ1-1	TGTGCCAGCAGCCGTAACAGGGGCCAGGGGACTGAAGCTTTCTTT	CASSRNRGQGTEAFF
NA	NA	TRBV13	TRBJ2-1	TGTGCCAGCAGCTTGGCTCGCTACAATGAGCAGTTCTTC	CASSLARYNEQFF
NA	NA	TRBV10-3	TRBJ1-5	TGTGCCATCAGTGGGGCCGCGGGTCAGCCCCAGCATTTT	CAISGAAGQPQHF
NA	NA	TRBV5-6	TRBJ1-2	TGTGCCAGCAGCTTGCCAGGGTCTAACTATGGCTACACCTTC	CASSLPGSNYGYTF
few	TRBD2	TRBV6-6	TRBJ2-2	TGTGCCAGCAGTTACCGCGCTAGCGGGAACACCGGGGAGCTGTTTTTT	CASSYRASGNTGELFF
NA	TRBD1	TRBV4-1	TRBJ1-2	TGCGCCAGCAGCCAAGGGGGACAGGGTCACTATGGCTACACCTTC	CASSQGGQGHYGYTF
NA	TRBD1	TRBV29-1	TRBJ1-2	TGCAGCGCCCCCGACAGGGATCATGGCTACACCTTC	CSAPDRDHGYTF
NA	NA	TRBV10-3	TRBJ2-1	TGTGCCATTCGGACAGAAACCTACAATGAGCAGTTCTTC	CAIRTETYNEQFF
few	NA	TRBV2	TRBJ1-3	TGTGCCAGCAGTTCCAGGGGAAACACCATATATTTT	CASSSRGNTIYF
NA	NA	TRBV6-1	TRBJ1-4	TGTGCCAGCAGTGAATCGGGGGTAGGGGAAAAACTGTTTTTT	CASSESGVGEKLFF
NA	NA	TRBV7-2	TRBJ2-2	TGTGCCAGCAGCTTAGTCCTGAACACCGGGGAGCTGTTTTTT	CASSLVLNTGELFF
NA	NA	TRBV3-1/TRBV3-2	TRBJ2-2	TGTGCCAGCAGACGAGATAACACCGGGGAGCTGTTTTTT	CASRRDNTGELFF
NA	NA	TRBV3-1/TRBV3-2	TRBJ1-3	TGTGCCAGCGGACAGTACTCTGGAAACACCATATATTTT	CASGQYSGNTIYF
NA	NA	TRBV7-2	TRBJ1-4	TGTGCCAGCAGGTTCGGTGAAAAACTGTTTTTT	CASRFGEKLFF
NA	NA	TRBV4-1	TRBJ2-7	TGCGCCAGCAGCCAAGCAACAGTTAGCTCCTACGAGCAGTACTTC	CASSQATVSSYEQYF
NA	TRBD1	TRBV28	TRBJ1-6	TGTGCCAGCAGACTGAGATCGGGACAGTATAATTCACCCCTCCACTTT	CASRLRSGQYNSPLHF
NA	NA	TRBV7-9	TRBJ2-3	TGTGCCAGCAGCCCCCTGGGGGGACTTCTCCCCGGGGATACGCAGTATTTT	CASSPLGGLLPGDTQYF
NA	TRBD1	TRBV18	TRBJ2-5	TGTGCCAGCTCACCACAGAGGACAGGACAAGAGACCCAGTACTTC	CASSPQRTGQETQYF
NA	NA	TRBV6-5	TRBJ1-3	TGTGCCAGCAGTTACTATCGCGGGGTGACGGGAAACACCATATATTTT	CASSYYRGVTGNTIYF
NA	NA	TRBV13	TRBJ1-3	TGTGCCAGCAGCTTAGGCGTCGCCAGGGCTGGAAACACCATATATTTT	CASSLGVARAGNTIYF
NA	TRBD2	TRBV13	TRBJ2-7	TGTGCCAGCGATCGCGGGGGGGCTAACGAGCAGTACTTC	CASDRGGANEQYF
NA	NA	TRBV4-2	TRBJ1-4	TGTGCCAGCAGCCAAGAGACAATCCCCAAAAAACTGTTTTTT	CASSQETIPKKLFF
NA	NA	TRBV7-2	TRBJ2-2	TGTGCCAGCACGACTCGAAACACCGGGGAGCTGTTTTTT	CASTTRNTGELFF
few	TRBD1	TRBV13	TRBJ2-2	TGTGCCAGCAGCCCCACCGAGGGACAGGGGAACACCGGGGAGCTGTTTTTT	CASSPTEGQGNTGELFF
NA	NA	TRBV27	TRBJ1-2	TGTGCCAGCAGTTTATCGACAGCTTCTAACTATGGCTACACCTTC	CASSLSTASNYGYTF
NA	TRBD2	TRBV27	TRBJ2-1	TGTGCCAGCAGTTTATACCCGCGGGGGGAGCAGTTCTTC	CASSLYPRGEQFF
NA	TRBD1	TRBV7-2	TRBJ1-2	TGTGCCAGCAGCTTGAATACAGGGGGGGATGGCTACACCTTC	CASSLNTGGDGYTF
NA	NA	TRBV6-5	TRBJ2-7	TGTGCCAGCAGGACAATAGGGGTTACCTACGAGCAGTACTTC	CASRTIGVTYEQYF
NA	NA	TRBV19	TRBJ1-5	TGTGCCAGTAGTATACCCCCCAGGACAACCGGTCAGCCCCAGCATTTT	CASSIPPRTTGQPQHF
NA	NA	TRBV3-1/TRBV3-2	TRBJ1-1	TGTGCCAGCAGTAGGGCAGGGGTGAACACTGAAGCTTTCTTT	CASSRAGVNTEAFF
NA	TRBD1	TRBV7-8	TRBJ1-2	TGTGCCAGCAGCTTGAGCAGGACAGGGAACTATGGCTACACCTTC	CASSLSRTGNYGYTF
once	NA	TRBV15	TRBJ2-2	TGTGCCACCAGCAGAGATCGAAGGGGTGGCACCGGGGAGCTGTTTTTT	CATSRDRRGGTGELFF
NA	NA	TRBV7-9	TRBJ1-4	TGTGCCAGTACCAGAGAAGGTGGGCGAGAAAAACTGTTTTTT	CASTREGGREKLFF
NA	NA	TRBV7-2	TRBJ1-2	TGTGCCAGCAGCTTATACGGGGGGGACTATGGCTACACCTTC	CASSLYGGDYGYTF
NA	NA	TRBV30	TRBJ1-6	TGTGCCTGGGGGACACCTTCTTCACCCCTCCACTTT	CAWGTPSSPLHF
NA	NA	TRBV28	TRBJ1-2	TGTGCCAGCAGTTTAAACAGCAACTATGGCTACACCTTC	CASSLNSNYGYTF
NA	TRBD1	TRBV6-5	TRBJ2-2	TGTGCCAGCAGTTACGAGGGGGCCACCGGGGAGCTGTTTTTT	CASSYEGATGELFF
NA	NA	TRBV6-1	TRBJ1-5	TGTGCCAGCAGTGAGACAGTTTATCAGCCCCAGCATTTT	CASSETVYQPQHF